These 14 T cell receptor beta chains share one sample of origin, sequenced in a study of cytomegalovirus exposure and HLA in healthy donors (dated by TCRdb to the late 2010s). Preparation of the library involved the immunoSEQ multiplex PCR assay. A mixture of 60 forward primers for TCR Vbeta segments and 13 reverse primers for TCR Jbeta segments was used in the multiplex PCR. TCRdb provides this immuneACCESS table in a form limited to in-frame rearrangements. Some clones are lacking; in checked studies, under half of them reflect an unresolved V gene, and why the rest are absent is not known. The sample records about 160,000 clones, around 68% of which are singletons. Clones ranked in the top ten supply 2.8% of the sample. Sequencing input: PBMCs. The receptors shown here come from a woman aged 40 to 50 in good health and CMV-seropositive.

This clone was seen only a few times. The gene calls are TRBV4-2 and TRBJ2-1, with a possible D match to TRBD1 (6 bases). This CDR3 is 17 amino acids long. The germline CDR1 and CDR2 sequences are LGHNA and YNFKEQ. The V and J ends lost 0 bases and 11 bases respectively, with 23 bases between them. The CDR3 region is CASSQEWPQGRGAKQFF. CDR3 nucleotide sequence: TGTGCCAGCAGCCAAGAATGGCCACAGGGCAGGGGAGCCAAGCAGTTCTTC.

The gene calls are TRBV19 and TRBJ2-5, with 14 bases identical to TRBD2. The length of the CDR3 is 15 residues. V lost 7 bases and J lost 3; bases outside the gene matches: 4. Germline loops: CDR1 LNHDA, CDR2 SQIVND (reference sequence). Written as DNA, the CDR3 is TGTGCCAGTACCCGGGGACTAGCGGGGGAAGAGACCCAGTACTTC. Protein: CASTRGLAGEETQYF.

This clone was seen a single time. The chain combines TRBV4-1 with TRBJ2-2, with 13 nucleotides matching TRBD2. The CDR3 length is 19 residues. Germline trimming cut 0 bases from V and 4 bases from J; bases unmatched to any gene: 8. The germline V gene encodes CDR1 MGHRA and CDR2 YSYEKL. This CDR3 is CASSQDQLAGGRGTGELFF. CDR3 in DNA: TGCGCCAGCAGCCAAGATCAACTAGCGGGAGGGCGTGGCACCGGGGAGCTGTTTTTT.

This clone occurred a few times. The CDR3 loop reads CATSRDRQSNQPQHF. CDR3 bases: TGTGCCACCAGCAGAGACAGACAGAGCAATCAGCCCCAGCATTTT. The chain links TRBV15 to TRBJ1-5; TRBD1 might be the D (5 bases). From germline, CDR1 is LNHNV and CDR2 YYDKDF (reference sequence). Trimming removed 0 bases from V and 1 base from J, with 7 bases in between. The CDR3 spans 15 residues. Drawing the rest from reference TRBV15 and TRBJ1-5, the complete variable domain is DAMVIQNPRYQVTQFGKPVTLSCSQTLNHNVMYWYQQKSSQAPKLLFHYYDKDFNNEADTPDNFQSRRPNTSFCFLDIRSPGLGDTAMYLCATSRDRQSNQPQHFGDGTRLSIL.

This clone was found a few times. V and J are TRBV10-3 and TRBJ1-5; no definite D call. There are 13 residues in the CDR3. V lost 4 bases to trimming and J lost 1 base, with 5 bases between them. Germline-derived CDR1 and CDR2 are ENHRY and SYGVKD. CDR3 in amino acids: CAISASSNQPQHF. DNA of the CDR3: TGTGCCATCAGTGCTAGCAGCAATCAGCCCCAGCATTTT.

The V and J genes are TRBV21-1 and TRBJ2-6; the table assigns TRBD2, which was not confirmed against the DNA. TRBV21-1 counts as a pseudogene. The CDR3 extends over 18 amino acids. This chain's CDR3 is CASSPSERCRSGANVLTF. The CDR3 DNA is TGTGCCAGCAGCCCCAGCGAAAGGTGTCGCTCTGGGGCCAACGTCCTGACTTTC.

CDR3 in amino acids: CASSADRGRFEQYF. The CDR3 DNA reads as TGTGCCAGCAGTGCCGACAGGGGGCGATTCGAGCAGTACTTC. V usage is TRBV2 and J usage is TRBJ2-7; the match to TRBD1 covers 10 bases. In germline, CDR1 is SNHLY, CDR2 FYNNEI. Losses at the gene ends were 4 bases for V and 6 bases for J; bases not matched to a gene: 6. This CDR3 is built from 14 residues. The variable domain in full, with the rest retrieved from reference TRBV2 and TRBJ2-7, is EPEVTQTPSHQVTQMGQEVILRCVPISNHLYFYWYRQILGQKVEFLVSFYNNEISEKSEIFDDQFSVERPDGSNFTLKIRSTKLEDSAMYFCASSADRGRFEQYFGPGTRLTVT.

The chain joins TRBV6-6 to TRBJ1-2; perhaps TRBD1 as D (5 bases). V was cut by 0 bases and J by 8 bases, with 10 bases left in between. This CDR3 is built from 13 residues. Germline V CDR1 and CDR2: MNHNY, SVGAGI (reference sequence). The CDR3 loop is CASSYSGGQGYTF. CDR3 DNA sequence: TGTGCCAGCAGTTACTCGGGGGGTCAAGGCTACACCTTC.

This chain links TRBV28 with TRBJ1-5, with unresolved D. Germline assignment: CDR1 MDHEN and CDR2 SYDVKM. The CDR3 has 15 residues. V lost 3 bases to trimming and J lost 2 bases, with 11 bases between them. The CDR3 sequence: CASSFIRTGNQPQHF. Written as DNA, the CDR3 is TGTGCCAGCAGTTTTATCCGGACTGGCAATCAGCCCCAGCATTTT. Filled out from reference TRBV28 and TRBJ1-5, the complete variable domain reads DVKVTQSSRYLVKRTGEKVFLECVQDMDHENMFWYRQDPGLGLRLIYFSYDVKMKEKGDIPEGYSVSREKKERFSLILESASTNQTSMYLCASSFIRTGNQPQHFGDGTRLSIL.

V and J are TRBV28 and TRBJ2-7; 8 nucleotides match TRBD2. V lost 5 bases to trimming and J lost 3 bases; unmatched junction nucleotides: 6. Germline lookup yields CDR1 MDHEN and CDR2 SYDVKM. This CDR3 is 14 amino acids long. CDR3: CASSSSGTSYEQYF. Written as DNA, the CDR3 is TGTGCCAGCAGTAGTTCCGGGACTAGCTACGAGCAGTACTTC.

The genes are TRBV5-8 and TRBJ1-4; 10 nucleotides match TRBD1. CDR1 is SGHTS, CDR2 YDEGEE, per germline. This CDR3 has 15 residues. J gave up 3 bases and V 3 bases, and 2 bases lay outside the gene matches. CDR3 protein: CASSSGTGANEKLFF. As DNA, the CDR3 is TGTGCCAGCAGCTCCGGGACAGGGGCTAATGAAAAACTGTTTTTT.

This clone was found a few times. This CDR3 is CASSNYSYEQYF. The CDR3 nucleotides are TGTGCCAGCAGCAACTACTCCTACGAGCAGTACTTC. This chain connects TRBV7-2 to TRBJ2-7; D uncertain. CDR3 length equals 12 residues. V gave up 5 bases and J gave up 0 bases, with 5 bases separating them. Germline V gives CDR1 SGHTA, CDR2 FQGNSA.

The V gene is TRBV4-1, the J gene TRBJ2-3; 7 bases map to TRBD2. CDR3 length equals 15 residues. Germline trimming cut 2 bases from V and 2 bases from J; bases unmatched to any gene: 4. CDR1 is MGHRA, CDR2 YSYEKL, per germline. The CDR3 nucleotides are TGCGCCAGCAGCCAATCGACTAGCCTCACAGATACGCAGTATTTT. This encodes CASSQSTSLTDTQYF.

The CDR3 loop is CASRDTNYEQYF. CDR3 DNA: TGTGCCAGTCGAGACACAAATTACGAGCAGTACTTC. The chain recombines TRBV25-1 with TRBJ2-7; no clear D gene. This CDR3 comprises 12 residues. Germline CDR1 is MGHDK and CDR2 is SYGVNS. The ends were cut back, 9 bases at V and 4 bases at J, with 13 bases in the middle.